Listed here are 2 T cell receptor beta chains from one sample, sequenced in a study of OX40 agonist ivuxolimab in advanced cancers. The method behind the library was the immunoSEQ multiplex PCR assay. This immuneACCESS table, as held by TCRdb, lists in-frame sequences with V and J called but not all clones. Of the missing ones, under half trace to an unresolved V gene in checked studies; the others have no known cause. This sample gives approximately 35,000 clones in total; 65% to 75% of them show up just once. The ten largest clones represent 9.5% to 15% of the sample. Sequencing used CD4+ or CD8+ T cells sorted from blood, obtained in a trial of the OX40 agonist ivuxolimab. Source of these receptors: an adult with an advanced solid tumor such as melanoma, head and neck, liver or kidney cancer.

This chain uses TRBV5-6 with TRBJ2-7, with D tentatively TRBD1 or TRBD2 (5 bases each). Germline-derived CDR1 and CDR2 are SGHDT and YYEEEE. The CDR3 is 15 amino acids. V shed 4 bases and J shed 6 bases, with 20 bases lying between them. The CDR3 DNA reads as TGTGCCAGCAGCATTCGTGCTCTGGGGGTGTCCGAGCAGTACGTC. Protein product: CASSIRALGVSEQYV.

The chain joins TRBV5-6 to TRBJ1-5, with a possible D match to TRBD1 (6 bases). The ends were cut back, 6 bases at V and 7 bases at J, with 14 bases in the middle. Germline values: CDR1 SGHDT, CDR2 YYEEEE. The CDR3 sequence is 13 residues long. CDR3 protein: CASTMTGPQPQHF. DNA for the CDR3: TGTGCCAGCACCATGACAGGCCCACAGCCCCAGCATTTT.